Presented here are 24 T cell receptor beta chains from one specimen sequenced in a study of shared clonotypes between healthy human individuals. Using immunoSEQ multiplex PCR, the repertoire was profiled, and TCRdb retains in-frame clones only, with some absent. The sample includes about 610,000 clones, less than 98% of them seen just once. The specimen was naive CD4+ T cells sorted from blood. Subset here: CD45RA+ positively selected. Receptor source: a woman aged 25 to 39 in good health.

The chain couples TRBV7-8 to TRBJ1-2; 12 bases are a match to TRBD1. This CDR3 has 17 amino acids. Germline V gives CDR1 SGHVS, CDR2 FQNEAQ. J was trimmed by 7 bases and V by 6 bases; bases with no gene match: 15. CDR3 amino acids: CASRPGTGGRPSGGYTF. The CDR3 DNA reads TGTGCCAGCAGACCCGGGACAGGGGGCCGACCTTCTGGTGGCTACACCTTC.

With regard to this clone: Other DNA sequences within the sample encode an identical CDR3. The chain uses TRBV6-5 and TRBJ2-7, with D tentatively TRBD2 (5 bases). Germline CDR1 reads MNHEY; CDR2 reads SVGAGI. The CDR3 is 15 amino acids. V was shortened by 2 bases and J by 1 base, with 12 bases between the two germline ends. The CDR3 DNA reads TGTGCCAGCAGTTACGGTCTCGCGGGTTCCTACGAGCAGTACTTC. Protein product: CASSYGLAGSYEQYF.

This CDR3 is CASSLVAGGQETQYF. The CDR3 nucleotides are TGTGCCAGCAGCTTAGTAGCGGGAGGGCAAGAGACCCAGTACTTC. The chain uses TRBV7-9 and TRBJ2-5, with 11 positions matching TRBD2. Unmatched junction bases numbered 0, after V lost 1 base and J lost 2 bases. The germline V gene has CDR1 SEHNR and CDR2 FQNEAQ (reference sequence). CDR3 length: 15 residues.

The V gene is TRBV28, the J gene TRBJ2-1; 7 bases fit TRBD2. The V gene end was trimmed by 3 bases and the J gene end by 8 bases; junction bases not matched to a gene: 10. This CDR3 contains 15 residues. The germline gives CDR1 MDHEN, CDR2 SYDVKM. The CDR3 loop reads CASSFGGGPVYEQFF. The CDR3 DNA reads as TGTGCCAGCAGTTTTGGGGGAGGGCCGGTTTATGAGCAGTTCTTC.

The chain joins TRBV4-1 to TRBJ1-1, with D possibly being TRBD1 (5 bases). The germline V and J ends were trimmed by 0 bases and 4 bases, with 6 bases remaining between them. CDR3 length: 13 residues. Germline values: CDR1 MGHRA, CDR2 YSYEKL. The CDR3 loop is CASSQEQGTEAFF. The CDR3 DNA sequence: TGCGCCAGCAGCCAAGAGCAGGGCACTGAAGCTTTCTTT.

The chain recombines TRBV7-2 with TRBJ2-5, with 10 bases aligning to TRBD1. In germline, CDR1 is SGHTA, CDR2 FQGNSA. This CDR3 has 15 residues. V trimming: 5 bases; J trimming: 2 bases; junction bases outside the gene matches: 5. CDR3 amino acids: CASSNDRGRQETQYF. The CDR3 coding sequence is TGTGCCAGCAGCAATGACAGGGGGCGGCAAGAGACCCAGTACTTC.

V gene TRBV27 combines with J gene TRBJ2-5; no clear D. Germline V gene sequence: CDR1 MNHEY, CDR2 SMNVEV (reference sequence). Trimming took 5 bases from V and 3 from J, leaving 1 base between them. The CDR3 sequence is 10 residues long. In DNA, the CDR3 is TGTGCCAGCAGTAAAGAGACCCAGTACTTC. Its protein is CASSKETQYF.

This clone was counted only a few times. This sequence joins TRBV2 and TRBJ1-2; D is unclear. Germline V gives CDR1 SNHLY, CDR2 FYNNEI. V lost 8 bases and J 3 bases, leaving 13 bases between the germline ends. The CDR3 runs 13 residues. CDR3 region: CASREGGDYGYTF. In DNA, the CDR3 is TGTGCCAGCCGGGAGGGCGGTGACTATGGCTACACCTTC.

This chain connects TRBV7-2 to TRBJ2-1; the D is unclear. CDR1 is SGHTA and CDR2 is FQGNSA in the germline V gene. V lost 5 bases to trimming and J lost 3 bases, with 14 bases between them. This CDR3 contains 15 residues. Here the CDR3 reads CASSPAGSVYNEQFF. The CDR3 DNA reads TGTGCCAGCAGCCCCGCAGGTTCTGTCTACAATGAGCAGTTCTTC.

The CDR3 nucleotides are TGCGCCACCAGGACGGAAAATTGGGGCTACACCTTC. Amino acid sequence: CATRTENWGYTF. The J gene is TRBJ1-2, the V gene TRBV5-1, with D hard to call. The germline CDR1 and CDR2 sequences are SGHRS and YFSETQ. Trimming shortened V by 9 bases and J by 8 bases, and 17 bases separated the two germline ends. The CDR3 consists of 12 residues.

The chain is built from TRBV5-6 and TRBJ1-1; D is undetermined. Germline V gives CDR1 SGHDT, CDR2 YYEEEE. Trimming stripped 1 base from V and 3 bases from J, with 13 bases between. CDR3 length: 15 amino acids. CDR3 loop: CASSLRLPPHTEAFF. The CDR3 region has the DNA TGTGCCAGCAGCTTGCGACTCCCCCCCCACACTGAAGCTTTCTTT.

The chain's CDR3 is CASSQDRKADFTEAFF. The CDR3 coding sequence is TGCGCCAGCAGCCAAGATCGCAAAGCTGATTTCACTGAAGCTTTCTTT. V and J are TRBV4-1 and TRBJ1-1; D gene uncertain. The CDR3 contains 16 residues. V shed 0 bases and J shed 4 bases, with 15 bases lying between them. Germline V gene sequence: CDR1 MGHRA, CDR2 YSYEKL.

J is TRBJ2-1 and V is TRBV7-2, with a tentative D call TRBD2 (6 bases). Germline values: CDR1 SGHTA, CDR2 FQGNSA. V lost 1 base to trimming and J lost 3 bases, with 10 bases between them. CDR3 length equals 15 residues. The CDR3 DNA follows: TGTGCCAGCAGCTTAGATTTCGGGAGCTACAATGAGCAGTTCTTC. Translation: CASSLDFGSYNEQFF.

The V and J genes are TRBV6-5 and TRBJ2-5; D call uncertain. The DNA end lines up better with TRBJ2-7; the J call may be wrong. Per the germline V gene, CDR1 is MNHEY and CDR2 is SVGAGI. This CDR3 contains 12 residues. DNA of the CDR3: TGTGCCAGCAGTTCACGAGCCTACGAGCAGTACTTC. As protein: CASSSRAYEQYF.

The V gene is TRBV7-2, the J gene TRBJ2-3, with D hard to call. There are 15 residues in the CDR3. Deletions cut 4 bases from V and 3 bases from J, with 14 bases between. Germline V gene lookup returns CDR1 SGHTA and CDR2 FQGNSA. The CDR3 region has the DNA TGTGCCAGCAGCTCGTACAGAGACTGGACAGATACGCAGTATTTT. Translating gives CASSSYRDWTDTQYF.

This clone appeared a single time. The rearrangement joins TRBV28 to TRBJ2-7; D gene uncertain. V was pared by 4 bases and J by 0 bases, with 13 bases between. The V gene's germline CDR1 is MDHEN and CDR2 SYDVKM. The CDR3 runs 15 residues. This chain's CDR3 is CASSSLYGASYEQYF. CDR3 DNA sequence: TGTGCCAGCAGTTCTCTGTACGGCGCCTCCTACGAGCAGTACTTC. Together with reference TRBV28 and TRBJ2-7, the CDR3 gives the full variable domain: DVKVTQSSRYLVKRTGEKVFLECVQDMDHENMFWYRQDPGLGLRLIYFSYDVKMKEKGDIPEGYSVSREKKERFSLILESASTNQTSMYLCASSSLYGASYEQYFGPGTRLTVT.

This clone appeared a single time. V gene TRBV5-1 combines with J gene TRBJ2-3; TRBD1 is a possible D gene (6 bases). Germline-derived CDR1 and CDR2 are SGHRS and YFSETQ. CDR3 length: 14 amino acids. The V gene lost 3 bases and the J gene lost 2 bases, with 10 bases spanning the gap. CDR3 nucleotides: TGCGCCAGCAGCTCGGGACAAGACACAGATACGCAGTATTTT. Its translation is CASSSGQDTDTQYF.

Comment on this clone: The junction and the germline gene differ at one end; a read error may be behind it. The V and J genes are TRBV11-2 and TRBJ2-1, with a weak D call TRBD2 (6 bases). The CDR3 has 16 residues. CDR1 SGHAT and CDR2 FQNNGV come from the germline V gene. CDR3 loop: CASTLLAGSSYNEQFF. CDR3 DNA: TGTGCCAGCACCTTATTAGCCGGGAGCTCCTACAATGAGCAGTTCTTC.

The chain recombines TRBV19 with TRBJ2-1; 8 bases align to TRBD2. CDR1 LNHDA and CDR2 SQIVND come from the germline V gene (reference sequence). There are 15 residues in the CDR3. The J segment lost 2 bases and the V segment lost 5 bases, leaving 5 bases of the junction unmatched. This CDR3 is CASSVLAEPYNEQFF. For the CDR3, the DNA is TGTGCCAGTAGTGTACTAGCGGAACCCTACAATGAGCAGTTCTTC.

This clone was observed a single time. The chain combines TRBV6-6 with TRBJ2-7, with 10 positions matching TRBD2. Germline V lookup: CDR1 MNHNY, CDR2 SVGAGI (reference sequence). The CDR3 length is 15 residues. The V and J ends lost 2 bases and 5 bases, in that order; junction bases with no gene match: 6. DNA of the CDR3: TGTGCCAGCAGTTACCCAGCGGGAGGGCGGAACGAGCAGTACTTC. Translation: CASSYPAGGRNEQYF.

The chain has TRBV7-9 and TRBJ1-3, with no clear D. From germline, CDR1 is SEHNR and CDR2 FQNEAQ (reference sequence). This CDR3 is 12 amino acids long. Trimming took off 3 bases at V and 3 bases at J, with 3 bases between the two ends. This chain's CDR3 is CASSFVGNTIYF. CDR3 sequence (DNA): TGTGCCAGCAGCTTCGTTGGAAACACCATATATTTT.

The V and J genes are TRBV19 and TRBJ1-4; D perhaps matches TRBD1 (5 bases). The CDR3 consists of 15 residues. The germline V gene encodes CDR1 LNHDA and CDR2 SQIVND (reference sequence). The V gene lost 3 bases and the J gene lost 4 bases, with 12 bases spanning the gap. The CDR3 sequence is CASSISGKLNEKLFF. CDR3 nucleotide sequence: TGTGCCAGTAGTATTTCAGGGAAGCTTAATGAAAAACTGTTTTTT.

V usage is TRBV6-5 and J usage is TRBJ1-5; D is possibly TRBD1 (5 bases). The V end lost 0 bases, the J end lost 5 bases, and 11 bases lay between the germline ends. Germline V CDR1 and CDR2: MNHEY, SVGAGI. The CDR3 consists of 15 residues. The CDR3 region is CASSYSRSGDQPQHF. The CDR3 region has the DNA TGTGCCAGCAGTTACTCGAGATCGGGGGATCAGCCCCAGCATTTT.

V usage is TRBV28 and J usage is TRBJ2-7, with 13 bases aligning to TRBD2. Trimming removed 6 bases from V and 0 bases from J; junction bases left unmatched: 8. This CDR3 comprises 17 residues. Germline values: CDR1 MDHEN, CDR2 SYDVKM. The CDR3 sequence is CASSSTSGRRSSYEQYF. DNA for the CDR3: TGTGCCAGCAGCTCGACTAGCGGGAGGAGGAGCTCCTACGAGCAGTACTTC.